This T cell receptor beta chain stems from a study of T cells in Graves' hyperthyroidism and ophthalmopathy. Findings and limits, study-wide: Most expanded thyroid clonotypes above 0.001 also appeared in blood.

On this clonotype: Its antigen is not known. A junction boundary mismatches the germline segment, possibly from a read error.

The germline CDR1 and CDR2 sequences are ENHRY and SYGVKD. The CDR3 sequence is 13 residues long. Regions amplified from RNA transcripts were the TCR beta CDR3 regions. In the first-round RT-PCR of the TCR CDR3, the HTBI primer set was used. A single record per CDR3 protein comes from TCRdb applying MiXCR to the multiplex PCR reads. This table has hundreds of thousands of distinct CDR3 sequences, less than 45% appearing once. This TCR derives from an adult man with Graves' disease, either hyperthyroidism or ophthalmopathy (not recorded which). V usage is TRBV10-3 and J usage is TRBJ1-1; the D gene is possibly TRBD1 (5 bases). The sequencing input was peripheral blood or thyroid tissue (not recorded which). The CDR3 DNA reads TGTGCCAGCAGTGAATTGATGGGGACTGAAGCTTCCTTT. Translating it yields CASSELMGTEASF.